Following are 3 T cell receptor beta chains from one sample sequenced in a study of regulatory T cells in long-lasting Graves disease. For TCR beta, libraries came from iRepertoire HTBI primers and Arm-PCR of CDR3 regions. TCRdb re-called the multiplex PCR reads through MiXCR, storing one row per CDR3 protein. The sample carries a few hundred thousand distinct CDR3 sequences, 23% recorded once. Regarding time point: persistent/refractory GD, antithyroid drugs over 5 years with positive TRAb. Following extraction of RNA from PBMCs, that RNA was used to make the TCR library. The sequences come from peripheral blood mononuclear cells (PBMCs), collected when the disease was refractory, from a patient treated with antithyroid drugs. The receptors here all came from a woman aged 35 to 49 with Graves disease.

The table lists this clonotype with a few counts. CDR3 sequence (DNA): TGTGCCAGCAGCGACGATCGGGGGCCGGGTGAAAAACTGTTTTTT. Translated, it gives CASSDDRGPGEKLFF. The rearrangement joins TRBV7-9 to TRBJ1-4; TRBD1 is a possible D gene (6 bases). The CDR3 contains 15 residues. Germline V gives CDR1 SEHNR, CDR2 FQNEAQ (reference sequence). Deletions cut 5 bases from V and 7 bases from J, with 17 bases between. The variable domain in full, completed from reference TRBV7-9 and TRBJ1-4, reads DTGVSQNPRHKITKRGQNVTFRCDPISEHNRLYWYRQTLGQGPEFLTYFQNEAQLEKSRLLSDRFSAERPKGSFSTLEIQRTEQGDSAMYLCASSDDRGPGEKLFFGSGTQLSVL.

This chain joins TRBV19 and TRBJ2-2, with 8 bases fitting TRBD2. J lost 3 bases, V lost 9 bases, and 9 bases had no gene match. This CDR3 is 15 amino acids long. Germline V gene lookup returns CDR1 LNHDA and CDR2 SQIVND (reference sequence). CDR3 DNA: TGTGCCAGCCGGAGGGCTAGCGGGTACACCGGGGAGCTGTTTTTT. Translated: CASRRASGYTGELFF.

This clonotype was seen at least ten times. This chain connects TRBV28 to TRBJ2-7, with 9 positions matching TRBD1. The CDR3 is 13 amino acids. Trimming took 3 bases from V and 10 from J; bases not matched to a gene: 7. CDR1 is MDHEN, CDR2 SYDVKM, per germline. DNA of the CDR3: TGTGCCAGCAGTTTTAGGGGGACAGGGCATCAGTACTTC. Translation gives CASSFRGTGHQYF. The variable domain in full, completed from reference TRBV28 and TRBJ2-7, reads DVKVTQSSRYLVKRTGEKVFLECVQDMDHENMFWYRQDPGLGLRLIYFSYDVKMKEKGDIPEGYSVSREKKERFSLILESASTNQTSMYLCASSFRGTGHQYFGPGTRLTVT.